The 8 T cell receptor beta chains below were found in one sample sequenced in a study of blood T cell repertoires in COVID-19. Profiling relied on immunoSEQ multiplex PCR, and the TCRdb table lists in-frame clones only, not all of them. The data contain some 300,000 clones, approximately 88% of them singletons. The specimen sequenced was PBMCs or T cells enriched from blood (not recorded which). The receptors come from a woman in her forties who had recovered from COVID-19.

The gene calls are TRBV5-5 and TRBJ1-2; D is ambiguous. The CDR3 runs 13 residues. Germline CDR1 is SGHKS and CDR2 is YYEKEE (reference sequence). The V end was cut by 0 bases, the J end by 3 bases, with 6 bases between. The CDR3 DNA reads TGTGCCAGCAGCTTGGACATGTACTATGGCTACACCTTC. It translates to CASSLDMYYGYTF. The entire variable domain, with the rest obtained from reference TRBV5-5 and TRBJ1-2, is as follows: DAGVTQSPTHLIKTRGQQVTLRCSPISGHKSVSWYQQVLGQGPQFIFQYYEKEERGRGNFPDRFSARQFPNYSSELNVNALLLGDSALYLCASSLDMYYGYTFGSGTRLTVV.

CDR3 region: CASSFGDRGGADTQYF. In DNA form, the CDR3 reads TGCGCCAGCAGCTTCGGGGACAGGGGTGGGGCAGATACGCAGTATTTT. This sequence joins TRBV5-1 and TRBJ2-3, with 10 bases aligning to TRBD1. Germline CDR1 is SGHRS and CDR2 is YFSETQ. CDR3 length: 16 residues. V lost 2 bases to trimming and J lost 4 bases; unmatched junction nucleotides: 7.

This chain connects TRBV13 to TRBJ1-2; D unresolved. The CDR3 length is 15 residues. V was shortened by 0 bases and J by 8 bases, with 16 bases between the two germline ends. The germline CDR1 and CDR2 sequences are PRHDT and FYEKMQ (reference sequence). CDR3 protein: CASSLGAPEYQGYTF. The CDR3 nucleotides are TGTGCCAGCAGCTTAGGGGCCCCCGAATATCAGGGCTACACCTTC.

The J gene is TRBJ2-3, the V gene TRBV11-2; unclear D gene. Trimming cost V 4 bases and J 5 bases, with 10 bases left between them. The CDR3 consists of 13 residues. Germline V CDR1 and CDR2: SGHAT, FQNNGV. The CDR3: CASSSVGRDTQYF. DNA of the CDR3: TGTGCCAGCAGCTCGGTGGGCCGAGATACGCAGTATTTT.

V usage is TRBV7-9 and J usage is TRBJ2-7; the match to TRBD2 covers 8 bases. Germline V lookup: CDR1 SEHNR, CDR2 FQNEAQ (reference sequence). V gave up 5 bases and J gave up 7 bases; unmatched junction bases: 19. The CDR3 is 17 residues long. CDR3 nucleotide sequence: TGTGCCAGCAGCCACCCCCGCCCAGCGGGGGCCTTAGGTGAGCAGTACTTC. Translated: CASSHPRPAGALGEQYF.

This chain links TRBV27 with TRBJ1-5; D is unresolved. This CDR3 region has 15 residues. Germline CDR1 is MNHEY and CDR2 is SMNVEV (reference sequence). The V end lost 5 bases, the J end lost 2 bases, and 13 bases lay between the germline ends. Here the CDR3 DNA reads TGTGCCAGCAGTCCTCTTGAGAAAGGCAATCAGCCCCAGCATTTT. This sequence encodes CASSPLEKGNQPQHF.

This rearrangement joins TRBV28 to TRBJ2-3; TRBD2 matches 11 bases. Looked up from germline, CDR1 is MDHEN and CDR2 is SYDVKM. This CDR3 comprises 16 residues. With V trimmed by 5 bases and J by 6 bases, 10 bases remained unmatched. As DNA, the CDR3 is TGTGCCAGCAGTACAAGACTAGCGGGGCGTTTGGATACGCAGTATTTT. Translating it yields CASSTRLAGRLDTQYF. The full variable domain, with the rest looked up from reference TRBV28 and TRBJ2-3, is DVKVTQSSRYLVKRTGEKVFLECVQDMDHENMFWYRQDPGLGLRLIYFSYDVKMKEKGDIPEGYSVSREKKERFSLILESASTNQTSMYLCASSTRLAGRLDTQYFGPGTRLTVL.

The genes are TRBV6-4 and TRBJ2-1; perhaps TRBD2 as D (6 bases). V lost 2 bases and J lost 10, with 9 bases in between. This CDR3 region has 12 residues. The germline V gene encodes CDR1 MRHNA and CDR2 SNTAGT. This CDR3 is CASSDGGGEQFF. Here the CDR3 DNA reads TGTGCCAGCAGTGACGGTGGAGGGGAGCAGTTCTTC.